This TCR beta chain was captured in a study of post-analysis software for immune sequencing data (dated by TCRdb to 2013 to 2016). In the study overall: The recorded disease courses included relapsing-remitting, secondary progressive and progressive-relapsing multiple sclerosis, and some patients had no subtype annotation. The patient repertoires were compared against 11 previously published healthy control repertoires obtained from donors aged about 6 to 28 years. A subset of samples was prepared in parallel using single-end sample barcoding, then pooled and co-amplified after Illumina adapter ligation.

This clonotype was recorded a few times. The antigen it recognizes is unknown. Base qualities were left out, and no much larger clone turns up one base away. To demonstrate the VDJtools post-analysis software, TCR beta repertoires were profiled from the peripheral blood of about 14 young patients with multiple sclerosis. Multiple sclerosis patients were children and adolescents aged roughly 6 to 17 years. The library relied on PCR. The sequencer listed for this sample is Illumina HiSeq 2500. Unique molecular identifiers were incorporated into TCR beta cDNA libraries to reduce PCR and sequencing biases. Per 1 to 10 million input T cells, 500,000 or so cDNA molecules were obtained, such that each molecule approximated one T cell. The patient libraries were prepared and sequenced with the same protocol used for the earlier healthy control dataset. Within a given batch, samples were prepared together, multiplexed and sequenced on the same HiSeq lane. In the source study's methods: MIGEC was used to process the raw barcoded reads, and molecular identifier groups with only a single read were discarded before consensus assembly and CDR3 extraction. VDJtools was used for post-analysis of the clonotype tables, with diversity normalized by down-sampling every dataset to the smallest sample size. To correct batch-related cross-sample contamination, repertoire overlap clustering matched CDR3 amino acid sequences but not nucleotide sequences. TCRdb's own reprocessing of the public reads used fastp at Q25 and MiXCR and kept productive beta chains. Entries that share a CDR3 protein sequence are merged under the most common genes and DNA. The V and J calls were determined by TCRdb, not by the authors. This sample lists roughly 700,000 distinct CDR3 sequences; 25% to 30% were detected once. The ten largest clones take up more than 0.45% of the sample.

CDR1 LGHNT and CDR2 FRNRAP were looked up in the germline V gene. The CDR3 runs 12 amino acids, cysteine and phenylalanine included. Only the CDR3 part of the read is kept: 36 bases, read in frame from the first base. V is clipped by 2 bases and J by 5 bases, and the sequence between their germline boundaries is 4 bases long. Study-wide conclusions, independent of this receptor: The multiple sclerosis patient group was slightly younger than the control group. Patients showed significantly higher frequencies than controls for about 5 TRBV segments, among them TRBV5-6, TRBV5-1 and TRBV20-1. Compared with controls, multiple sclerosis patients had significantly lower normalized Chao1 diversity, a finding suggesting substantial peripheral T-cell clonal expansion. When samples were clustered directly using the F measure, samples prepared in the same batch co-clustered strongly, which prompted a batch-effect correction.

This sequence was found in a girl aged 10 to 17 with multiple sclerosis. Specimen: blood. Recombination connected TRBV12-5 to TRBJ2-1; the D gene assignment is ambiguous. The CDR3 protein sequence reads: CASGLTHNEQFF. At the DNA level, the sequence is TGTGCTAGTGGTTTGACACACAATGAGCAGTTCTTC.